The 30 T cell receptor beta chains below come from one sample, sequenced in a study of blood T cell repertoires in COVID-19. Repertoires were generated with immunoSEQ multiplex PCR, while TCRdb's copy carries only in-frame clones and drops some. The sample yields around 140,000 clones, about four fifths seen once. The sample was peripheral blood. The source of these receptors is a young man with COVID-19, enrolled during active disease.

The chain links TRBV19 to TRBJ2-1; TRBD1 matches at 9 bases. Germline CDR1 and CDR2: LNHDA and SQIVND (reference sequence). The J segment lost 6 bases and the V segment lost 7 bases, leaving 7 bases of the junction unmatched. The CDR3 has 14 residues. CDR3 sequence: CASNWGTGFNEQFF. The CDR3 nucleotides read TGTGCCAGTAATTGGGGGACAGGGTTCAATGAGCAGTTCTTC.

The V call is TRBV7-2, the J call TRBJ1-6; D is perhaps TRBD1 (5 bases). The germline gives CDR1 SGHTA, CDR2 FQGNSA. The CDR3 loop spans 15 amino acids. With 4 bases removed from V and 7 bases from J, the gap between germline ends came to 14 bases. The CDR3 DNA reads TGTGCCAGCAGCTCCCCTGGGGCAGGGAATTCACCCCTCCACTTT. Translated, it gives CASSSPGAGNSPLHF. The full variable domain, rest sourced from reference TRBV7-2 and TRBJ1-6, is GAGVSQSPSNKVTEKGKDVELRCDPISGHTALYWYRQSLGQGLEFLIYFQGNSAPDKSGLPSDRFSAERTGGSVSTLTIQRTQQEDSAVYLCASSSPGAGNSPLHFGNGTRLTVT.

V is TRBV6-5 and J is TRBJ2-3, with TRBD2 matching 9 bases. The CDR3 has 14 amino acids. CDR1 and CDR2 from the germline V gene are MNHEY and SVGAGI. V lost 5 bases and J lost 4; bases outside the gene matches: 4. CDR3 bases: TGTGCCAGCAGTCGACTAGCGGCGTCAGATACGCAGTATTTT. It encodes CASSRLAASDTQYF.

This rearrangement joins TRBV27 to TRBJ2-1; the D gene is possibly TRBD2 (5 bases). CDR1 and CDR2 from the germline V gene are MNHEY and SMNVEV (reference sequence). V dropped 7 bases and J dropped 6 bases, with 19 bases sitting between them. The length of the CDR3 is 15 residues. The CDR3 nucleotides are TGTGCCAGCAAGCGTCTAGCTGGGGTACGCAATGAGCAGTTCTTC. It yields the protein CASKRLAGVRNEQFF.

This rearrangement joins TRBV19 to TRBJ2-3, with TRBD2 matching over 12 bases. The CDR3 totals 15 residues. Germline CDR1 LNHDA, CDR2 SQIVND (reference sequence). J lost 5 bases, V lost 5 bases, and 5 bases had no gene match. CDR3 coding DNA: TGTGCCAGTAGTTCAAGACTAGCGGGAGTAGATACGCAGTATTTT. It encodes CASSSRLAGVDTQYF. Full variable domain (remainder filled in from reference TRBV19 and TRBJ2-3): DGGITQSPKYLFRKEGQNVTLSCEQNLNHDAMYWYRQDPGQGLRLIYYSQIVNDFQKGDIAEGYSVSREKKESFPLTVTSAQKNPTAFYLCASSSRLAGVDTQYFGPGTRLTVL.

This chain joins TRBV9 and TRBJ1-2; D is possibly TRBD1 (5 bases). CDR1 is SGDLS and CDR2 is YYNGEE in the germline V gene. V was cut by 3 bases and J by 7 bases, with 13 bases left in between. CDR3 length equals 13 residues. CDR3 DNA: TGTGCCAGCAGCGCCGGGGCCGGGGGTGGCTACACCTTC. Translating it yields CASSAGAGGGYTF.

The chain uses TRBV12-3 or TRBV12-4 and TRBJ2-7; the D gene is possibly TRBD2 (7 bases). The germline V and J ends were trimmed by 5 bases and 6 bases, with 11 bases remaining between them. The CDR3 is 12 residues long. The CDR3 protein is CASSLGGVEQYF. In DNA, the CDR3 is TGTGCCAGCAGTCTAGGGGGGGTCGAGCAGTACTTC.

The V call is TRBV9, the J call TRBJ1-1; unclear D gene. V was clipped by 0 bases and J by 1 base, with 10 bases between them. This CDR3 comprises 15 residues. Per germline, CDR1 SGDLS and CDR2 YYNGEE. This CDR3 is CASSVGGGTNTEAFF. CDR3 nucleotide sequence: TGTGCCAGCAGCGTAGGAGGTGGCACGAACACTGAAGCTTTCTTT. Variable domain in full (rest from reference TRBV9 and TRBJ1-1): DSGVTQTPKHLITATGQRVTLRCSPRSGDLSVYWYQQSLDQGLQFLIQYYNGEERAKGNILERFSAQQFPDLHSELNLSSLELGDSALYFCASSVGGGTNTEAFFGQGTRLTVV.

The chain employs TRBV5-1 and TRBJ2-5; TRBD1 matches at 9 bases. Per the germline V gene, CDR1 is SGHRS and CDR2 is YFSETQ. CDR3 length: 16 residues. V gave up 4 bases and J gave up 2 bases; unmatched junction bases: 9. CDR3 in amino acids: CASSRLTGTGQETQYF. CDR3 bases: TGCGCCAGCAGCCGGTTAACCGGGACAGGGCAAGAGACCCAGTACTTC.

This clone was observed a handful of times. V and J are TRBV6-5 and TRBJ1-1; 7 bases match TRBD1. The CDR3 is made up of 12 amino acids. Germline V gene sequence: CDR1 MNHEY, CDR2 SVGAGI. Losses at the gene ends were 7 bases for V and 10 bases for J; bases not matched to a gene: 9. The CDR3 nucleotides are TGTGCCAGCACCCAACTGACAGGGAGAGCTTTCTTT. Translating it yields CASTQLTGRAFF.

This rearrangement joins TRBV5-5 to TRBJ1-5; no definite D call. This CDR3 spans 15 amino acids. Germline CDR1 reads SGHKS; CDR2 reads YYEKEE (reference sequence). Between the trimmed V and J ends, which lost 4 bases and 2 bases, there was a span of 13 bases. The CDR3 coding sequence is TGTGCCAGCAGCGTCAGCGCGGGCGGCAATCAGCCCCAGCATTTT. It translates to CASSVSAGGNQPQHF.

The DNA for the CDR3 is TGTGCCAGTAGTATAGACACCGGGGGGCAACTTGGCAATCAGCCCCAGCATTTT. Translating gives CASSIDTGGQLGNQPQHF. This chain connects TRBV19 to TRBJ1-5, with D perhaps TRBD1 (6 bases). V shed 0 bases and J shed 2 bases, with 17 bases lying between them. Germline lookup yields CDR1 LNHDA and CDR2 SQIVND (reference sequence). The CDR3 is made up of 18 amino acids.

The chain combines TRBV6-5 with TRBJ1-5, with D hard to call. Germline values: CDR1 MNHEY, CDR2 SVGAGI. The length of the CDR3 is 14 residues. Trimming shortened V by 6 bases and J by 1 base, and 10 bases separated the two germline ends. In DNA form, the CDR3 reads TGTGCCAGCAGGAGGGCGCAGAGCAATCAGCCCCAGCATTTT. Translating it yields CASRRAQSNQPQHF.

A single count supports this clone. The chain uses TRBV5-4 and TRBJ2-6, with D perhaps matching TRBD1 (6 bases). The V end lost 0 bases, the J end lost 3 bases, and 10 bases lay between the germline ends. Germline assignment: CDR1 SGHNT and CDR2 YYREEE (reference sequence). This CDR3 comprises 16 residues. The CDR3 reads CASSLDRAVGANVLTF. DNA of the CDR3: TGTGCCAGCAGCTTGGACAGGGCGGTTGGGGCCAACGTCCTGACTTTC.

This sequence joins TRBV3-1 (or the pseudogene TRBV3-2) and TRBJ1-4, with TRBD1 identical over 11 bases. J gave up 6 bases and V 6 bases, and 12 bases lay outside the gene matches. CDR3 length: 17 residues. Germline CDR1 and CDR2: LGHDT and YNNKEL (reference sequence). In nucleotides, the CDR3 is TGTGCCAGCAGATACGGACAGGGGGCTATTAGGGATGAAAAACTGTTTTTT. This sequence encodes CASRYGQGAIRDEKLFF.

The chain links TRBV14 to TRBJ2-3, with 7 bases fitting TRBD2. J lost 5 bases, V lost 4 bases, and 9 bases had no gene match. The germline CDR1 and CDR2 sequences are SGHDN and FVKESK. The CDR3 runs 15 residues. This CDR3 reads CASSPPRGKLDTQYF. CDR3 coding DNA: TGTGCCAGCAGCCCCCCGCGGGGGAAGCTAGATACGCAGTATTTT.

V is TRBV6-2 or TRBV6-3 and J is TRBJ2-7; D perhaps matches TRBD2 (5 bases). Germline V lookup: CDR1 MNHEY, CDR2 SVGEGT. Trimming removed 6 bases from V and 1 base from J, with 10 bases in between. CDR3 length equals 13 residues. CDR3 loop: CASSPTISYEQYF. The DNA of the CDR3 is TGTGCCAGCAGCCCGACTATTTCCTACGAGCAGTACTTC.

CDR3 nucleotides: TGTGCCAGCAGCCTGGGACAGGCTTACAATGAGCAGTTCTTC. It encodes CASSLGQAYNEQFF. V gene TRBV7-8 combines with J gene TRBJ2-1; the match to TRBD1 covers 8 bases. The CDR3 sequence is 14 residues long. The V gene's germline CDR1 is SGHVS and CDR2 FQNEAQ. V lost 5 bases to trimming and J lost 4 bases; unmatched junction nucleotides: 4. The full variable domain, in which reference TRBV7-8 and TRBJ2-1 provide the parts outside the CDR3, is GAGVSQSPRYKVAKRGQDVALRCDPISGHVSLFWYQQALGQGPEFLTYFQNEAQLDKSGLPSDRFFAERPEGSVSTLKIQRTQQEDSAVYLCASSLGQAYNEQFFGPGTRLTVL.

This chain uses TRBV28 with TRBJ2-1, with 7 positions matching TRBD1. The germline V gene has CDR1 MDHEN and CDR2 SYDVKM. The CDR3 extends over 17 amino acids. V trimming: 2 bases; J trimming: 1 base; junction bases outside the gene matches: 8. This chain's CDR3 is CASSLVGDRPSYNEQFF. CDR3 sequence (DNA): TGTGCCAGCAGTTTAGTCGGGGACAGACCGTCCTACAATGAGCAGTTCTTC.

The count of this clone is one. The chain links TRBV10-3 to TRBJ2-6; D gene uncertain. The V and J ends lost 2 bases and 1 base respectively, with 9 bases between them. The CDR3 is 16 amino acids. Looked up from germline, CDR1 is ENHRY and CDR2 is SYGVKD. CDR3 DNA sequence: TGTGCCATCAGTGAGCCCAACAAATCTGGGGCCAACGTCCTGACTTTC. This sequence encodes CAISEPNKSGANVLTF.

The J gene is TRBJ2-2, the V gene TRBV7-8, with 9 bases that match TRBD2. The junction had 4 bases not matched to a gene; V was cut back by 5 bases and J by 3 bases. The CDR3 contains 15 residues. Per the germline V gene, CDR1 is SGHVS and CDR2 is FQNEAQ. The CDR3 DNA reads TGTGCCAGCAGCCGGACTAGCGCTTACACCGGGGAGCTGTTTTTT. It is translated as CASSRTSAYTGELFF.

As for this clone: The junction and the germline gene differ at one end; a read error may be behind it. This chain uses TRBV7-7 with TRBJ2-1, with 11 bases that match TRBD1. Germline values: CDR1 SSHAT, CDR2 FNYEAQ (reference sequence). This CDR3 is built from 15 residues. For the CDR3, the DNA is TGTGCTAGCAGCCCTGGGACAGGGGGCTACAATGAGCAGTTCTTC. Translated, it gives CASSPGTGGYNEQFF.

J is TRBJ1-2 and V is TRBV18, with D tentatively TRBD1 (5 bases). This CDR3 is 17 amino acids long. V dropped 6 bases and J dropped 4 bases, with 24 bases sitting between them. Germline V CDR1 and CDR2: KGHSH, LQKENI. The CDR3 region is CASSPVPSPGVVYGYTF. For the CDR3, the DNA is TGTGCCAGCTCTCCAGTACCCTCGCCGGGGGTTGTCTATGGCTACACCTTC.

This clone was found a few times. CDR3: CASSWTGADYGYTF. The CDR3 DNA sequence: TGTGCCAGCAGCTGGACAGGGGCGGACTATGGCTACACCTTC. The chain carries TRBV5-5 and TRBJ1-2; TRBD1 aligns across 9 bases. The length of the CDR3 is 14 residues. Germline lookup yields CDR1 SGHKS and CDR2 YYEKEE (reference sequence). V lost 3 bases and J lost 3; bases outside the gene matches: 3.

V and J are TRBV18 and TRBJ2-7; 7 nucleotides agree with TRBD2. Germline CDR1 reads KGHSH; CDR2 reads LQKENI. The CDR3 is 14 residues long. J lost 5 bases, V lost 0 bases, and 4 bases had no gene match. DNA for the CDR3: TGTGCCAGCTCACCACCGAGCGGGGTCGACGAGCAGTACTTC. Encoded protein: CASSPPSGVDEQYF.

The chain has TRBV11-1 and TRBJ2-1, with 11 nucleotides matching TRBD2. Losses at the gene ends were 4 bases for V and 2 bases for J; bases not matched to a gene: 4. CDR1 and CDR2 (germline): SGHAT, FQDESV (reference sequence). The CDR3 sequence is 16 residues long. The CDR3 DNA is TGTGCCAGCAGCTCAGAGACTAGCGGGACCTACAATGAGCAGTTCTTC. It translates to CASSSETSGTYNEQFF.

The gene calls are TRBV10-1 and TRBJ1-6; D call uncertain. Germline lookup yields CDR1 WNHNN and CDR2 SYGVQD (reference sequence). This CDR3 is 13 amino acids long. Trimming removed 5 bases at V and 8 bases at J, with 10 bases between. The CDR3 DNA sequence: TGCGCCAGCAGTACATTTCAGGATTCACCCCTCCACTTT. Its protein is CASSTFQDSPLHF.

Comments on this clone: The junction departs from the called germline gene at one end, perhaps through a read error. CDR3 in DNA: TGTGCCAGCAGTTCTGGTCGGACGGGATCCTCTGGTGCCAACGTCCTGACTTTC. As protein: CASSSGRTGSSGANVLTF. The V and J genes are TRBV28 and TRBJ2-6; D possibly corresponds to TRBD2 (5 bases). CDR1 is MDHEN and CDR2 is SYDVKM in the germline V gene. CDR3 length: 18 residues.

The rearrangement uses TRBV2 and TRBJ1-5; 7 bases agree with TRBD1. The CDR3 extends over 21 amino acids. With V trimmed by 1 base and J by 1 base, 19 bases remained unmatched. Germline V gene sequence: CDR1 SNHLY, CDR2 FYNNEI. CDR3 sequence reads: CASSEDFRLGRGPNSNQPQHF. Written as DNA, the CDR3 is TGTGCCAGCAGTGAAGATTTTAGGTTGGGTAGGGGGCCTAACAGCAATCAGCCCCAGCATTTT.

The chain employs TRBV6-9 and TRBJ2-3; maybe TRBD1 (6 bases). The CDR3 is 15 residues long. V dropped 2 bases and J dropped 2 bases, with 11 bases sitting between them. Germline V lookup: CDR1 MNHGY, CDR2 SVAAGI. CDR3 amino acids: CASSYRRGTTDTQYF. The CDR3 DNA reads TGTGCCAGCAGTTATAGAAGGGGGACCACAGATACGCAGTATTTT.